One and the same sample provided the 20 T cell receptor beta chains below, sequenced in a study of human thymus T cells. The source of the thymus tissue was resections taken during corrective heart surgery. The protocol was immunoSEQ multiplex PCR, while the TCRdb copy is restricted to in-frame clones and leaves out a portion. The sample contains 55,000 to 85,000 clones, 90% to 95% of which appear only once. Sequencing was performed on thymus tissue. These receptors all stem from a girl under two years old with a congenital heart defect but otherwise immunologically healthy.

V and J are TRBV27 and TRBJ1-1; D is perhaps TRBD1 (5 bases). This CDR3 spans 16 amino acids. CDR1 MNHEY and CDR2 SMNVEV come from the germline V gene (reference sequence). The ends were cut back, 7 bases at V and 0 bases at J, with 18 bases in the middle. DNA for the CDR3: TGTGCCAGCACCAATACGGGGGACCCAATGAACACTGAAGCTTTCTTT. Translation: CASTNTGDPMNTEAFF.

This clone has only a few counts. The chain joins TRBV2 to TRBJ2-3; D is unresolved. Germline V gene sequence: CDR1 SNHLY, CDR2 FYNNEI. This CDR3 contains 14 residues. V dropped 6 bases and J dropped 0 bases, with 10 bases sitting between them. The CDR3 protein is CASRSQTSTDTQYF. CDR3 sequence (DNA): TGTGCCAGCAGGAGCCAAACTAGCACAGATACGCAGTATTTT. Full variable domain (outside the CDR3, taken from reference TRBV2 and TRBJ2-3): EPEVTQTPSHQVTQMGQEVILRCVPISNHLYFYWYRQILGQKVEFLVSFYNNEISEKSEIFDDQFSVERPDGSNFTLKIRSTKLEDSAMYFCASRSQTSTDTQYFGPGTRLTVL.

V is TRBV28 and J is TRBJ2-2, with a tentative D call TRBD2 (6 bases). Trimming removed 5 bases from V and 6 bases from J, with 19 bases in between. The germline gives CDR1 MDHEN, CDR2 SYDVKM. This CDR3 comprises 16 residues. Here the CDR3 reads CASSPRAEGRPGELFF. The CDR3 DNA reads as TGTGCCAGCAGTCCCCGGGCGGAGGGGCGCCCCGGGGAGCTGTTTTTT.

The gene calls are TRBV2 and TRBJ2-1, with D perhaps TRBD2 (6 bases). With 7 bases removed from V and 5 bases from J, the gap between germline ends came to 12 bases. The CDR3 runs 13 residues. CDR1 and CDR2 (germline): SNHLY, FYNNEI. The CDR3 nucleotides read TGTGCCAGCAAGGGACTGGACCACAATGAGCAGTTCTTC. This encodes CASKGLDHNEQFF.

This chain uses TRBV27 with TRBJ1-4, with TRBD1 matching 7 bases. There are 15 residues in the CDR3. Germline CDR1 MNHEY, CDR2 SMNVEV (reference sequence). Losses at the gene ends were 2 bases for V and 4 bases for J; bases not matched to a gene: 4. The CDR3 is CASSLRTGLNEKLFF. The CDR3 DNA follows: TGTGCCAGCAGTTTAAGGACAGGTCTTAATGAAAAACTGTTTTTT.

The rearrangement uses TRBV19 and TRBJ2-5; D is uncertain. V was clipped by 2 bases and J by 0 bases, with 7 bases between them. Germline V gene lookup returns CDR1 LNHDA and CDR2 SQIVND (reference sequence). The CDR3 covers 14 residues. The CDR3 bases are TGTGCCAGTAGTATAAAGGGTAACCAAGAGACCCAGTACTTC. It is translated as CASSIKGNQETQYF.

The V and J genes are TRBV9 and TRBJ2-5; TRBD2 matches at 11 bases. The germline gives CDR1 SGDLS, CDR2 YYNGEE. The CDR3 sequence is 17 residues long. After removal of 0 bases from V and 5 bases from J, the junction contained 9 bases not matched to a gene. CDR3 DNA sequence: TGTGCCAGCAGCGTAGGTAGCGGGAGGGCCGGGGGTGAGACCCAGTACTTC. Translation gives CASSVGSGRAGGETQYF. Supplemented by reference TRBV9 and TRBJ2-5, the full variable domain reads DSGVTQTPKHLITATGQRVTLRCSPRSGDLSVYWYQQSLDQGLQFLIQYYNGEERAKGNILERFSAQQFPDLHSELNLSSLELGDSALYFCASSVGSGRAGGETQYFGPGTRLLVL.

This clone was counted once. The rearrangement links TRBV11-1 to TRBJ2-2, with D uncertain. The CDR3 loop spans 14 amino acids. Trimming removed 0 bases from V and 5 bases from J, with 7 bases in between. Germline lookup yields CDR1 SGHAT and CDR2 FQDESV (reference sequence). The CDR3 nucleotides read TGTGCCAGCAGCTTAGCGGAATCGACCGGGGAGCTGTTTTTT. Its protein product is CASSLAESTGELFF.

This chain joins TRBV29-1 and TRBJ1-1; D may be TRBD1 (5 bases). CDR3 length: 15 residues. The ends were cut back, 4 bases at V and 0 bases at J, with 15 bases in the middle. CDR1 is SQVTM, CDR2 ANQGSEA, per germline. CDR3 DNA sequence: TGCAGCGTTGGGCCTCTGACAGTCGTGAACACTGAAGCTTTCTTT. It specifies CSVGPLTVVNTEAFF.

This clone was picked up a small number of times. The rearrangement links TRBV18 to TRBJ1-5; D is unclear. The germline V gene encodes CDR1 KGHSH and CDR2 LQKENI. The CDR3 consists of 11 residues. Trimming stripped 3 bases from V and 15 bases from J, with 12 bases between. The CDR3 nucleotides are TGTGCCAGCTCACCTCGACACCTCCGGCATTTT. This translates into CASSPRHLRHF. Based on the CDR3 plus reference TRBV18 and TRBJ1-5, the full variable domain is NAGVMQNPRHLVRRRGQEARLRCSPMKGHSHVYWYRQLPEEGLKFMVYLQKENIIDESGMPKERFSAEFPKEGPSILRIQQVVRGDSAAYFCASSPRHLRHFGDGTRLSIL.

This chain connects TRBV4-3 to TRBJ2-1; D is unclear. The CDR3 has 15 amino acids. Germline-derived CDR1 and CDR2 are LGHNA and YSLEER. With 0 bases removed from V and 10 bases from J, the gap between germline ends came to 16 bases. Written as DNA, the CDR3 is TGCGCCAGCAGCCAAGAAGTCGGGCGGTTTTGCGAGCAGTTCTTC. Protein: CASSQEVGRFCEQFF.

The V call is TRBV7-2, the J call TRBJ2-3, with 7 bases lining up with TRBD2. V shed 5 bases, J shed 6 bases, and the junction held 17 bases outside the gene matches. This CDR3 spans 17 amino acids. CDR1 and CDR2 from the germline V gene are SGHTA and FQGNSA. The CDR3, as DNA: TGTGCCAGCAGCCCCCGGCTGGAGCGGGATCTTAGGGATACGCAGTATTTT. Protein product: CASSPRLERDLRDTQYF.

This CDR3 is CASSQGLWKSGEAFF. The CDR3 DNA reads TGTGCCAGCAGCCAAGGTTTGTGGAAATCGGGTGAAGCTTTCTTT. The chain joins TRBV14 to TRBJ1-1; D not resolved. Trimming removed 1 base from V and 7 bases from J, with 16 bases in between. Germline V CDR1 and CDR2: SGHDN, FVKESK. The CDR3 covers 15 residues.

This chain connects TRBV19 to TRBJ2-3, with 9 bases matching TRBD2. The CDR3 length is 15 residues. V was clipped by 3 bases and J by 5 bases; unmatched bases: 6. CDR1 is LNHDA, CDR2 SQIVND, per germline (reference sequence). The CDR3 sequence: CASSMNGLAIDTQYF. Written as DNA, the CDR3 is TGTGCCAGTAGTATGAATGGACTAGCGATAGATACGCAGTATTTT.

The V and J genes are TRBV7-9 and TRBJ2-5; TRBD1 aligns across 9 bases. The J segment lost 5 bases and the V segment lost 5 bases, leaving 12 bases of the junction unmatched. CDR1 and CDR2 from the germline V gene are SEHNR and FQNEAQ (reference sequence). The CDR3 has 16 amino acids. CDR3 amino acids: CASSPRGWTGEETQYF. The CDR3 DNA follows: TGTGCCAGCAGCCCCCGCGGGTGGACAGGGGAGGAGACCCAGTACTTC.

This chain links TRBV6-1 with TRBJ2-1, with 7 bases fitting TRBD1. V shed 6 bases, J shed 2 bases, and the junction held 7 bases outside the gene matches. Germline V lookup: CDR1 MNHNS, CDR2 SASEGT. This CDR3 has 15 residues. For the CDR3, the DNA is TGTGCCAGCAGCCGAGGACAGGAGACCTACAATGAGCAGTTCTTC. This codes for CASSRGQETYNEQFF.

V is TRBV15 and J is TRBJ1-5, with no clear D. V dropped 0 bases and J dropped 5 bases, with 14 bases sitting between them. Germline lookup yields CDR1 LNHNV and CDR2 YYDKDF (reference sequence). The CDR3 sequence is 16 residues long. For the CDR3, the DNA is TGTGCCACCAGCAGAGATGAGCCTAGGAACCATCAGCCCCAGCATTTT. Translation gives CATSRDEPRNHQPQHF.

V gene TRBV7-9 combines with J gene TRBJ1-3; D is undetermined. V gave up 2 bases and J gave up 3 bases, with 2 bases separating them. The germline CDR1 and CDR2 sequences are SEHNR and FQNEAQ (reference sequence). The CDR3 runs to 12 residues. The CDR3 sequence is CASSLFGNTIYF. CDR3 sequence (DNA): TGTGCCAGCAGCTTATTTGGAAACACCATATATTTT.

CDR3: CASSRGRSALYTGELFF. CDR3 DNA: TGTGCCAGCAGCCGGGGCAGGTCAGCCCTCTACACCGGGGAGCTGTTTTTT. The gene calls are TRBV14 and TRBJ2-2; possible D gene TRBD1, 5 bases. The CDR3 loop spans 17 amino acids. The V end was cut by 4 bases, the J end by 3 bases, with 18 bases between. Germline V gene lookup returns CDR1 SGHDN and CDR2 FVKESK. Full variable domain (remainder filled in from reference TRBV14 and TRBJ2-2): EAGVTQFPSHSVIEKGQTVTLRCDPISGHDNLYWYRRVMGKEIKFLLHFVKESKQDESGMPNNRFLAERTGGTYSTLKVQPAELEDSGVYFCASSRGRSALYTGELFFGEGSRLTVL.

The DNA of the CDR3 is TGCAGTGCCTGCAACAATGAGCAGTTCTTC. Protein sequence: CSACNNEQFF. The chain carries TRBV20-1 and TRBJ2-1; D gene ambiguous. Germline V gives CDR1 DFQATT, CDR2 SNEGSKA (reference sequence). The CDR3 extends over 10 amino acids. Trimming took off 6 bases at V and 5 bases at J, with 5 bases between the two ends.